This T cell receptor beta chain was recorded in a study of metastatic and nonmetastatic thyroid tumors (dated by TCRdb to about 2020). About the investigation overall: Repertoires from peripheral blood and from tumor or nodule tissue samples of malignant and benign thyroid patients were compared.

This clone was seen ten or more times. Its binding antigen is unknown. Base qualities are missing; no much larger clone stands one base away. No treatment had been received by any patient before thyroid surgery. Using T-cell receptor beta sequencing, the researchers looked back retrospectively at clinical samples from patients, gathered between about 2011 and 2019. Library construction relied on PCR. The sample was run on an Illumina HiSeq 4000. High-throughput sequencing was used to profile the CDR3 region of the TCR beta-chain in every patient. The authors processed their data as follows. The researchers built a classifier to tell apart papillary thyroid cancer patients with distant metastasis, based on CDR3 differences among clinicopathological groups. The Shannon index was used to measure repertoire diversity, and the Morisita-Horn index was used to measure how similar tumor and blood repertoires were. TCRdb reprocessed the public reads (quality trimming at Q25 with fastp, clone calling with MiXCR) and kept in-frame beta chains. These V and J calls are TCRdb output, not the study's own analysis. Present in this sample are just over 20,000 clones, around a sixth of which were seen just once. The ten top clones hold about 19% of the sample.

Points the paper makes about the study in general: In both blood and tumor samples, malignant tumors were reported to have significantly higher TCR beta diversity than benign nodules.

V loses 7 bases of germline sequence and J loses 7 bases, and the interval between the two ends is 10 bases. CDR1 and CDR2, looked up from the germline V gene (reference sequence), are LNHDA and SQIVND. The CDR3 numbers 11 residues from cysteine through phenylalanine. The entry retains the CDR3 DNA only, 33 bases that are in frame from base 1. The sequence links TRBV19 to TRBJ1-1; the D gene assignment is ambiguous. Input material: blood. This sequence originates from a female donor with papillary thyroid cancer or a benign thyroid nodule (not recorded which). Some clones in this sample may be carry-over from other donors' samples. For the CDR3, the sequence is CASTGSIEAFF. Here is the DNA: TGTGCCAGTACGGGCAGCATTGAAGCTTTCTTT.